The source of this T cell receptor beta chain is a study of tumor and adjacent non-tumor tissue in lung cancer. Across the whole study: There were some 11 adenocarcinoma, 2 squamous cell carcinoma and 1 small cell lung cancer cases.

RNA was extracted from bulk tissue without any cell sorting. Chemotherapy-naive patients with new lung cancer underwent thoracic surgery in China, August–November 2014. Comments on this clonotype: The antigen remains unidentified.

Trimming cost V 4 bases and J 6 bases, with 17 bases left between them. Germline CDR1 is SGHNT and CDR2 is YYREEE (reference sequence). This CDR3 contains 15 residues. Study-wide findings and caveats: Compared with tumor, normal lung showed significantly lower TCR diversity. In normal lung, the top 100 clones were significantly more dominant than in tumor.

Three rounds of nested PCR, following a modified ARM-PCR protocol, produced the TCRbeta library. A single record per CDR3 protein comes from TCRdb applying MiXCR to the multiplex PCR reads. The table has about 140,000 distinct CDR3 sequences, approximately 70% seen once. This clonotype originated in a man aged 60 to 69 with small cell lung cancer. The sequencing sample was made of lung tumor tissue. This rearrangement joins TRBV5-4 to TRBJ2-1; D is possibly TRBD2 (6 bases). The CDR3: CASSLRRDPLNEQFF. DNA for the CDR3: TGTGCCAGCAGCCTCAGGCGGGATCCCCTCAATGAGCAGTTCTTC.